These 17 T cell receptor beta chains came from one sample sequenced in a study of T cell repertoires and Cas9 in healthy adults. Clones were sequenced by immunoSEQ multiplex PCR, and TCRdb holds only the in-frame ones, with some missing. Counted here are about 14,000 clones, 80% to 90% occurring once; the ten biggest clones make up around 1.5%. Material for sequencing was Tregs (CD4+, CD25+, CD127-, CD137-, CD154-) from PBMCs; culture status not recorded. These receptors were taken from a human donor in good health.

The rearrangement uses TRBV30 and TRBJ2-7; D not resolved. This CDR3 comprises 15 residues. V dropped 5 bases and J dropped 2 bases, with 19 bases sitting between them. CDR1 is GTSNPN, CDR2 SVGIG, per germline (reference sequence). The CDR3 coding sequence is TGTGCCTGGGGACCCCACTTCGAACTCGCCTACGAGCAGTACGTC. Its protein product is CAWGPHFELAYEQYV.

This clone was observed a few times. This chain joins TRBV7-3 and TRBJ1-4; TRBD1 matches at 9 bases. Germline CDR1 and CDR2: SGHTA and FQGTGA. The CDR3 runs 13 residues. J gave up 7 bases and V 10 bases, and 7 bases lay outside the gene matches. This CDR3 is CAITGQGGEKLFF. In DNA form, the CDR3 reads TGTGCCATCACGGGACAGGGTGGTGAAAAACTGTTTTTT. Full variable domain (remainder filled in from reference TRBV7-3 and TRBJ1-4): GAGVSQTPSNKVTEKGKYVELRCDPISGHTALYWYRQSLGQGPEFLIYFQGTGAADDSGLPNDRFFAVRPEGSVSTLKIQRTERGDSAVYLCAITGQGGEKLFFGSGTQLSVL.

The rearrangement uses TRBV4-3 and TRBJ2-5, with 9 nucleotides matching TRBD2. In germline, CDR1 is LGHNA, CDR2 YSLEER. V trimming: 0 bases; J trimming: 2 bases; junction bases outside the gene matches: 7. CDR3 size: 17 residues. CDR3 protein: CASSQDPRGGWQETQYF. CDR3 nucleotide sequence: TGCGCCAGCAGCCAAGATCCGCGGGGGGGCTGGCAAGAGACCCAGTACTTC.

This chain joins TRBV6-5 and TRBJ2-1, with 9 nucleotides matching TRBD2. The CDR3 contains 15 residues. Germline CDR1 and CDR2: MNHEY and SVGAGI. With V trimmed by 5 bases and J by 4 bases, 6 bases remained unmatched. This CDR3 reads CASSPLAGRYNEQFF. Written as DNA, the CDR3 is TGTGCCAGCAGTCCCCTAGCGGGGAGGTACAATGAGCAGTTCTTC.

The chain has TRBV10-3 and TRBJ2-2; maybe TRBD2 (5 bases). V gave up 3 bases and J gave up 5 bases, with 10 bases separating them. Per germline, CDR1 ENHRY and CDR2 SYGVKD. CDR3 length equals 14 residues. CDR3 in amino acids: CAISDVGGTGELFF. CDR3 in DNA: TGTGCCATCAGTGATGTTGGCGGGACCGGGGAGCTGTTTTTT.

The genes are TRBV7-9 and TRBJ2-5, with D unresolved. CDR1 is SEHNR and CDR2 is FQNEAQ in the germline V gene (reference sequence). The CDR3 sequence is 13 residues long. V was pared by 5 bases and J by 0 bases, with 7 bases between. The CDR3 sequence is CASSRPYQETQYF. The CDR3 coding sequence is TGTGCCAGCAGCCGGCCGTACCAAGAGACCCAGTACTTC. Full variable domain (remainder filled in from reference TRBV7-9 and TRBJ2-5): DTGVSQNPRHKITKRGQNVTFRCDPISEHNRLYWYRQTLGQGPEFLTYFQNEAQLEKSRLLSDRFSAERPKGSFSTLEIQRTEQGDSAMYLCASSRPYQETQYFGPGTRLLVL.

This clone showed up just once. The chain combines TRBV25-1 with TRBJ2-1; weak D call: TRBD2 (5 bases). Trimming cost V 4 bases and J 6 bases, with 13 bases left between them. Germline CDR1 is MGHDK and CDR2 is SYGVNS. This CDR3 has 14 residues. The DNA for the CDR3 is TGTGCCAGCAGTGCCGGGATGCCACCCAATGAGCAGTTCTTC. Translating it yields CASSAGMPPNEQFF.

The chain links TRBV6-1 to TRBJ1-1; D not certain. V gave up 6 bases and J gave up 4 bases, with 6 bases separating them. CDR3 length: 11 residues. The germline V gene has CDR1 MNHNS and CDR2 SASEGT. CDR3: CASRMITEAFF. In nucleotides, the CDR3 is TGTGCCAGCAGGATGATCACTGAAGCTTTCTTT.

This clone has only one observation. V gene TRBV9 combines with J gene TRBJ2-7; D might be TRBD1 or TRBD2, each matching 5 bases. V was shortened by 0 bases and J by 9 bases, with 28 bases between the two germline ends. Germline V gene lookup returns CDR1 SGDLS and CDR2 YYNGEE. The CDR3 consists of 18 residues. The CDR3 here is CASSVDPGPNGDGRRQYV. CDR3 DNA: TGTGCCAGCAGCGTAGATCCGGGACCTAACGGGGACGGCCGCAGGCAGTACGTC.

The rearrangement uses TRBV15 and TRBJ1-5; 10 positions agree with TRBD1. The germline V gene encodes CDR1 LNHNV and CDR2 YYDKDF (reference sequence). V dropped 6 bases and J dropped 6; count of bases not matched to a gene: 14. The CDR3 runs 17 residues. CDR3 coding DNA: TGTGCCACCAGGACCGGGACAGGGGCTTTTTTGAGTCAGCCCCAGCATTTT. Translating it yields CATRTGTGAFLSQPQHF.

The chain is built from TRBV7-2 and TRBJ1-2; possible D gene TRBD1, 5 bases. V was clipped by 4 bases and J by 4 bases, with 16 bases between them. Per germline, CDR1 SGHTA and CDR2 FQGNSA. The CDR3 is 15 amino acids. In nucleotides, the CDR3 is TGTGCCAGCAGCTCCACCATTCGGGGGTCCTATGGCTACACCTTC. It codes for CASSSTIRGSYGYTF.

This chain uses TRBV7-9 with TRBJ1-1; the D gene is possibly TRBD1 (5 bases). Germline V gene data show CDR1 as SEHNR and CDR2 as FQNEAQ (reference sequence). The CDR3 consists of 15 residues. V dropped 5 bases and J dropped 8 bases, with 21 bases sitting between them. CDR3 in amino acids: CASSPEGPWSGEAFF. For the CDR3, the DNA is TGTGCCAGCAGCCCCGAGGGGCCCTGGAGCGGGGAAGCTTTCTTT.

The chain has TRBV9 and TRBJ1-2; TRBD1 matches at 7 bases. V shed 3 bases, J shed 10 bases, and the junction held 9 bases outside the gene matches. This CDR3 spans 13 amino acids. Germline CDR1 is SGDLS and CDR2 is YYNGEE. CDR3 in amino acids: CASSGDRAYFYTF. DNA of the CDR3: TGTGCCAGCAGCGGCGACAGGGCCTATTTCTACACCTTC.

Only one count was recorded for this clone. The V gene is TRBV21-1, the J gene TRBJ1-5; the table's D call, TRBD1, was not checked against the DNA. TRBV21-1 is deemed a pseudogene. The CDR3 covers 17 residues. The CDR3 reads CASSKDNPLQVAQPQHF. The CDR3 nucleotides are TGTGCCAGCAGCAAAGATAACCCATTACAGGTTGCTCAGCCCCAGCATTTT.

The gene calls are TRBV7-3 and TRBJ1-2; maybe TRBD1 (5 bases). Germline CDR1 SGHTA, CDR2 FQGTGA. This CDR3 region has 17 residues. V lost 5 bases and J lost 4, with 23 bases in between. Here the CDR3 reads CASSLGGNLPWIYGYTF. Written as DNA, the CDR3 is TGTGCCAGCAGCCTGGGGGGGAATCTCCCATGGATCTATGGCTACACCTTC.

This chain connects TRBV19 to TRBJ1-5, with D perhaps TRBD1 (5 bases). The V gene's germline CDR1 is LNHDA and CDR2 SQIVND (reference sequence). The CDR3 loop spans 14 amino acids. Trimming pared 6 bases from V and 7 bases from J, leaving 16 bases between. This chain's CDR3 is CASSEYRTGQPQHF. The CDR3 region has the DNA TGTGCCAGTAGCGAGTACAGGACCGGGCAGCCCCAGCATTTT.

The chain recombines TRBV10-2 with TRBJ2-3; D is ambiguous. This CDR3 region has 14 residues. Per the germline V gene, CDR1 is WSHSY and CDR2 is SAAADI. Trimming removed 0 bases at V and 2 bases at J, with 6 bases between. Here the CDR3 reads CASSESGLTDTQYF. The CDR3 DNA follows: TGCGCCAGCAGTGAGTCGGGCCTCACAGATACGCAGTATTTT.